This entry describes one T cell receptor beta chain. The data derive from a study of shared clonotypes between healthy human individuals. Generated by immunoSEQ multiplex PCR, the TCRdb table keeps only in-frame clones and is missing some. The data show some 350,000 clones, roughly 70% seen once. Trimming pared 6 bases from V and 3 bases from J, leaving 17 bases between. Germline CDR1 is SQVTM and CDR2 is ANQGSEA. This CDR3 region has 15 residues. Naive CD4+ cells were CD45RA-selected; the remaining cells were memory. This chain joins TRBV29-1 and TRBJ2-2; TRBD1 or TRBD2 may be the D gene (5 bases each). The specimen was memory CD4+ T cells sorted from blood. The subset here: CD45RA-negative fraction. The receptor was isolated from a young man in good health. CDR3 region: CSVADLGDDTGELFF. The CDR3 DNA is TGCAGCGTCGCCGACCTTGGGGACGACACCGGGGAGCTGTTTTTT.